The 20 T cell receptor beta chains listed next were all sequenced from one sample in a study of OX40 agonist ivuxolimab in advanced cancers. Only in-frame clones appear in the TCRdb table, and some are missing; sequencing was by immunoSEQ multiplex PCR. The sample has tens of thousands of clones, approximately 84% seen once; the top ten hold 1.5% to 2.5%. The source material was CD4+ or CD8+ T cells sorted from blood, sampled in a trial of the OX40 agonist ivuxolimab. The receptors shown here come from an adult with an advanced solid tumor such as melanoma, head and neck, liver or kidney cancer.

The rearrangement uses TRBV4-2 and TRBJ1-4; the match to TRBD1 covers 9 bases. This CDR3 is built from 17 residues. The junction had 10 bases not matched to a gene; V was cut back by 0 bases and J by 8 bases. CDR1 LGHNA and CDR2 YNFKEQ come from the germline V gene. This CDR3 reads CASSQDWGGTGIEKLFF. The CDR3 DNA reads as TGTGCCAGCAGCCAAGATTGGGGGGGGACAGGGATAGAAAAACTGTTTTTT.

This sequence joins TRBV30 and TRBJ2-5, with 9 bases matching TRBD2. Trimming at V came to 5 bases and at J to 4 bases, leaving 5 bases not matched to a gene. CDR1 and CDR2 (germline): GTSNPN, SVGIG (reference sequence). The CDR3 consists of 13 residues. The CDR3 nucleotides read TGTGCCTGGGCTCGCGGGGGGGGAGAGACCCAGTACTTC. It encodes CAWARGGGETQYF.

This sequence joins TRBV7-9 and TRBJ2-3, with no clear D. Per germline, CDR1 SEHNR and CDR2 FQNEAQ (reference sequence). V was cut by 1 base and J by 4 bases, with 12 bases left in between. The CDR3 covers 15 residues. CDR3 residues: CASSLDLLDADTQYF. The CDR3 DNA sequence: TGTGCCAGCAGCTTAGATTTACTGGACGCAGATACGCAGTATTTT.

The rearrangement joins TRBV18 to TRBJ2-7, with 12 positions matching TRBD1. V shed 2 bases, J shed 4 bases, and the junction held 6 bases outside the gene matches. CDR1 and CDR2 (germline): KGHSH, LQKENI. The CDR3 is 16 residues long. CDR3 region: CASSPVGQGAPYEQYF. CDR3 DNA sequence: TGTGCCAGCTCACCAGTGGGACAGGGGGCGCCGTACGAGCAGTACTTC.

This CDR3 reads CASSEQGDYGYTF. The CDR3 region has the DNA TGTGCCAGCAGTGAACAGGGGGACTATGGCTACACCTTC. The chain couples TRBV6-5 to TRBJ1-2; 8 nucleotides align to TRBD1. Germline CDR1 MNHEY, CDR2 SVGAGI. The CDR3 loop spans 13 amino acids. The V and J ends lost 5 bases and 3 bases, in that order; junction bases with no gene match: 2.

DNA of the CDR3: TGTGCCAGTAGTGCCCGGCGGGGATTGGGCGGGGATGAGCAGTTCTTC. It yields the protein CASSARRGLGGDEQFF. The V gene is TRBV19, the J gene TRBJ2-1; D may be TRBD2 (6 bases). There are 16 residues in the CDR3. The germline V gene has CDR1 LNHDA and CDR2 SQIVND (reference sequence). V lost 5 bases and J lost 8, with 22 bases in between.

This clone was seen a handful of times. The chain combines TRBV11-2 with TRBJ1-2; 10 bases are a match to TRBD1. The CDR3 has 14 residues. J gave up 4 bases and V 3 bases, and 2 bases lay outside the gene matches. CDR1 and CDR2 from the germline V gene are SGHAT and FQNNGV. The CDR3 region is CASSLTGGFYGYTF. The CDR3 DNA reads TGTGCCAGCAGCTTGACAGGGGGCTTCTATGGCTACACCTTC.

CDR3 coding DNA: TGCGCCAGCAGCGCTGGGACTAGCGACTACAATGAGCAGTTCTTC. Translated: CASSAGTSDYNEQFF. The chain has TRBV5-1 and TRBJ2-1; 10 bases fit TRBD2. The CDR3 contains 15 residues. With 4 bases clipped from V and 3 bases from J, the junction kept 4 bases outside the gene matches. In germline, CDR1 is SGHRS, CDR2 YFSETQ.

The CDR3 coding sequence is TGTGCCAGCAGCGAGCAGGGAGATACGCAGTATTTT. It yields the protein CASSEQGDTQYF. J is TRBJ2-3 and V is TRBV28, with D perhaps TRBD1 (5 bases). V was clipped by 6 bases and J by 5 bases, with 9 bases between them. The V gene's germline CDR1 is MDHEN and CDR2 SYDVKM. The CDR3 runs to 12 residues.

V and J are TRBV7-2 and TRBJ1-2, with D uncertain. V was cut by 4 bases and J by 7 bases, with 10 bases left in between. CDR1 is SGHTA and CDR2 is FQGNSA in the germline V gene. The CDR3 is 12 amino acids. CDR3 region: CASSSRGFGYTF. Here the CDR3 DNA reads TGTGCCAGCAGCTCAAGAGGGTTTGGCTACACCTTC. The full variable domain, completed using reference TRBV7-2 and TRBJ1-2, is GAGVSQSPSNKVTEKGKDVELRCDPISGHTALYWYRQSLGQGLEFLIYFQGNSAPDKSGLPSDRFSAERTGGSVSTLTIQRTQQEDSAVYLCASSSRGFGYTFGSGTRLTVV.

In DNA form, the CDR3 reads TGTGCCAGCAGTGAAATCGACAGGTTGCTGTTTTTT. Amino acid sequence: CASSEIDRLLFF. V and J are TRBV6-1 and TRBJ2-2; D is possibly TRBD1 (6 bases). The germline V and J ends were trimmed by 2 bases and 13 bases, with 11 bases remaining between them. Germline V gene lookup returns CDR1 MNHNS and CDR2 SASEGT. This CDR3 contains 12 residues.

The chain couples TRBV6-5 to TRBJ2-1; D may be TRBD1 (6 bases). The CDR3 length is 16 residues. Trimming cost V 0 bases and J 6 bases, with 15 bases left between them. The germline V gene has CDR1 MNHEY and CDR2 SVGAGI. CDR3 sequence reads: CASSYSYREDSNEQFF. The CDR3 DNA follows: TGTGCCAGCAGTTACTCCTACAGGGAAGATAGCAATGAGCAGTTCTTC.

V is TRBV5-1 and J is TRBJ1-2; D may be TRBD1 (6 bases). The CDR3 is made up of 15 amino acids. Trimming stripped 3 bases from V and 6 bases from J, with 18 bases between. Germline-derived CDR1 and CDR2 are SGHRS and YFSETQ. The CDR3 DNA sequence: TGCGCCAGCAGCTCAGGGGCAGGGGTGGGAAATGGCTACACCTTC. Amino acid sequence: CASSSGAGVGNGYTF.

Of note for this clone: This specimen includes other DNA sequences encoding the same CDR3. This chain uses TRBV7-9 with TRBJ2-2, with TRBD2 as a possible D gene (5 bases). Trimming took off 5 bases at V and 5 bases at J, with 6 bases between the two ends. The length of the CDR3 is 12 residues. The germline V gene encodes CDR1 SEHNR and CDR2 FQNEAQ (reference sequence). CDR3 region: CASSPGTGELFF. The CDR3, as DNA: TGTGCCAGCAGCCCGGGGACCGGGGAGCTGTTTTTT.

This clone was found once. The gene calls are TRBV5-1 and TRBJ1-1, with D possibly matching TRBD1 (5 bases). The CDR3 length is 15 residues. Trimming took off 7 bases at V and 4 bases at J, with 20 bases between the two ends. Germline CDR1 reads SGHRS; CDR2 reads YFSETQ. In DNA, the CDR3 is TGCGCCAGCCTGGGGCTGGCCGGGGATAGCACTGAAGCTTTCTTT. Residues: CASLGLAGDSTEAFF.

The rearrangement joins TRBV2 to TRBJ2-7; TRBD2 aligns across 15 bases. Trimming cost V 2 bases and J 3 bases; bases outside gene matches: 5. CDR1 and CDR2 from the germline V gene are SNHLY and FYNNEI. CDR3 length equals 17 residues. Written as DNA, the CDR3 is TGTGCCAGCAGTGAATCGGGACTAGCGGGAGGATTCTACGAGCAGTACTTC. It codes for CASSESGLAGGFYEQYF. The variable domain in full, completed from reference TRBV2 and TRBJ2-7, reads EPEVTQTPSHQVTQMGQEVILRCVPISNHLYFYWYRQILGQKVEFLVSFYNNEISEKSEIFDDQFSVERPDGSNFTLKIRSTKLEDSAMYFCASSESGLAGGFYEQYFGPGTRLTVT.

Written as DNA, the CDR3 is TGTGCCAGCAGTTTCGGTGGGACAGTAGAGACCCAGTACTTC. It codes for CASSFGGTVETQYF. This sequence joins TRBV27 and TRBJ2-5; 7 nucleotides match TRBD1. CDR1 MNHEY and CDR2 SMNVEV come from the germline V gene (reference sequence). J gave up 4 bases and V 3 bases, and 5 bases lay outside the gene matches. The CDR3 is made up of 14 amino acids.

This chain connects TRBV19 to TRBJ2-7, with D perhaps matching TRBD1 or TRBD2 (5 bases each). Germline V gene sequence: CDR1 LNHDA, CDR2 SQIVND (reference sequence). V lost 5 bases, J lost 4 bases, and 12 bases lay in between. The CDR3 loop spans 13 amino acids. The CDR3 loop reads CASSAERGYEQYF. In DNA form, the CDR3 reads TGTGCCAGTAGTGCAGAGAGGGGATACGAGCAGTACTTC. Looking up the rest from reference TRBV19 and TRBJ2-7 gives the full variable domain: DGGITQSPKYLFRKEGQNVTLSCEQNLNHDAMYWYRQDPGQGLRLIYYSQIVNDFQKGDIAEGYSVSREKKESFPLTVTSAQKNPTAFYLCASSAERGYEQYFGPGTRLTVT.

The table lists this clone with a count of one. This sequence joins TRBV1 and TRBJ2-1; TRBD2, the D gene given by the table, was not confirmed from the DNA. TRBV1 is noted as a pseudogene. The CDR3 consists of 13 residues. CDR3 residues: CTIRAGVDNEQFF. CDR3 sequence (DNA): TGCACCATTAGGGCGGGAGTGGATAATGAGCAGTTCTTC.

The chain joins TRBV5-1 to TRBJ2-3; perhaps TRBD1 as D (6 bases). CDR1 and CDR2 (germline): SGHRS, YFSETQ. V lost 3 bases and J 1 base, leaving 21 bases between the germline ends. CDR3 size: 18 residues. The CDR3, as DNA: TGCGCCAGCAGCTGGGCTCGACAGGACCGACCCGGCACAGATACGCAGTATTTT. Its translation: CASSWARQDRPGTDTQYF.